This T cell receptor beta chain was captured by sequencing in a study of cytomegalovirus exposure and HLA in healthy donors. The CDR3 totals 12 residues. V shed 8 bases and J 3 bases; nucleotides not matched to a gene: 2. Germline V gene data show CDR1 as MNHEY and CDR2 as SVGAGI. PCR employed 60 Vbeta and 13 Jbeta primers. Produced via immunoSEQ multiplex PCR; TCRdb's table is partial and in-frame only. The sample lists about 55,000 clones, over 80% occurring once. The rearrangement uses TRBV6-5 and TRBJ1-1; 8 nucleotides match TRBD1. The TCR comes from a young man in good health and CMV-seronegative. Sequencing was carried out using PBMCs. CDR3 amino acids: CASSDRDTEAFF. As DNA, the CDR3 is TGTGCCAGCTCGGACAGGGACACTGAAGCTTTCTTT.